These 12 T cell receptor beta chains were all obtained from the same sample, sequenced in a study of neoadjuvant anti-PD-1 for oral cavity cancer. Sample time point: after neoadjuvant nivolumab, at surgical resection. The data were produced by immunoSEQ multiplex PCR, yet TCRdb's version contains in-frame clones alone and is incomplete. The repertoire holds some 10,000 clones, about 69% seen once, with 3% to 4% in the top ten. The sample consisted of PBMCs, taken after nivolumab (anti-PD-1) treatment. The origin of the receptors is a person between 40 and 79 years old with oral cavity squamous cell carcinoma.

The V and J genes are TRBV28 and TRBJ1-1; no clear D. CDR1 is MDHEN, CDR2 SYDVKM, per germline. The CDR3 spans 13 residues. The V end was cut by 2 bases, the J end by 0 bases, with 4 bases between. This CDR3 reads CASSLGLNTEAFF. CDR3 bases: TGTGCCAGCAGTTTAGGGCTGAACACTGAAGCTTTCTTT.

In its sample, this clone was seen a few times. The V gene is TRBV6-1, the J gene TRBJ1-2, with D unclear. This CDR3 comprises 12 residues. The ends were cut back, 7 bases at V and 6 bases at J, with 12 bases in the middle. CDR1 MNHNS and CDR2 SASEGT come from the germline V gene. As DNA, the CDR3 is TGTGCCAGCAATCAGGCACTTGATGGCTACACCTTC. It is translated as CASNQALDGYTF.

This chain links TRBV7-6 with TRBJ2-1; tentative D call: TRBD2 (5 bases). The CDR3 is 14 residues long. V lost 1 base and J lost 1, with 5 bases in between. Germline V CDR1 and CDR2: SGHVS, FNYEAQ. The CDR3 loop reads CASSLGGSYNEQFF. The DNA for the CDR3 is TGTGCCAGCAGCTTAGGCGGGTCCTACAATGAGCAGTTCTTC.

J is TRBJ1-4 and V is TRBV29-1; D unresolved. V gave up 3 bases and J gave up 3 bases, with 8 bases separating them. The CDR3 consists of 13 residues. Germline values: CDR1 SQVTM, CDR2 ANQGSEA. For the CDR3, the DNA is TGCAGCGTTGATCGTGGGGCTAATGAAAAACTGTTTTTT. Translating gives CSVDRGANEKLFF.

The chain couples TRBV5-1 to TRBJ2-7; 9 bases fit TRBD2. The germline V gene has CDR1 SGHRS and CDR2 YFSETQ. Unmatched junction bases numbered 5, after V lost 4 bases and J lost 3 bases. The CDR3 runs to 14 residues. CDR3 region: CASSLSGSNYEQYF. In DNA, the CDR3 is TGCGCCAGCAGCCTTAGCGGGAGCAACTACGAGCAGTACTTC.

The V call is TRBV25-1, the J call TRBJ2-3; D gene unclear. V lost 7 bases and J 0 bases, leaving 14 bases between the germline ends. The CDR3 has 15 residues. Germline values: CDR1 MGHDK, CDR2 SYGVNS. As DNA, the CDR3 is TGTGCCAGCACCTCTGTTTACGGGAGCACAGATACGCAGTATTTT. It codes for CASTSVYGSTDTQYF.

The chain is built from TRBV19 and TRBJ1-1; weak D call: TRBD1 (6 bases). The V gene lost 8 bases and the J gene lost 2 bases, with 15 bases spanning the gap. CDR3 size: 14 residues. Germline V gene lookup returns CDR1 LNHDA and CDR2 SQIVND (reference sequence). The DNA for the CDR3 is TGTGCCAGTGGGCATGGACAGTATAACACTGAAGCTTTCTTT. Its protein is CASGHGQYNTEAFF.

The gene calls are TRBV11-2 and TRBJ2-7, with 12 bases that match TRBD2. Germline trimming cut 1 base from V and 3 bases from J; bases unmatched to any gene: 4. The CDR3 loop spans 16 amino acids. Germline V gene data show CDR1 as SGHAT and CDR2 as FQNNGV. The CDR3 DNA follows: TGTGCCAGCAGCTTAGGGCCTAGCGGGAGGGACTACGAGCAGTACTTC. Protein product: CASSLGPSGRDYEQYF.

This clone was detected only a few times. The genes are TRBV7-3 and TRBJ2-5; tentatively, D is TRBD1 or TRBD2 (5 bases each). Trimming took 5 bases from V and 5 from J, leaving 15 bases between them. The germline V gene has CDR1 SGHTA and CDR2 FQGTGA. This CDR3 region has 14 residues. As DNA, the CDR3 is TGTGCCAGCAGCCCCCGGGGCCGAGGGGAGACCCAGTACTTC. It specifies CASSPRGRGETQYF.

DNA for the CDR3: TGTGCCAGCTCACTGCAACTAGTGAGGGGGCTGAACACTGAAGCTTTCTTT. It yields the protein CASSLQLVRGLNTEAFF. This chain connects TRBV18 to TRBJ1-1; TRBD1 agrees at 7 bases. This CDR3 has 17 residues. Germline CDR1 KGHSH, CDR2 LQKENI. With V trimmed by 4 bases and J by 0 bases, 11 bases remained unmatched.

V and J are TRBV5-4 and TRBJ1-4, with a tentative D call TRBD1 (6 bases). V lost 2 bases to trimming and J lost 3 bases, with 11 bases between them. CDR1 and CDR2 (germline): SGHNT, YYREEE (reference sequence). This CDR3 has 15 amino acids. The CDR3 DNA follows: TGTGCCAGCAGCTTACAGGGCTTTGCTAATGAAAAACTGTTTTTT. Residues: CASSLQGFANEKLFF.

The chain couples TRBV6-4 to TRBJ2-2; 9 nucleotides align to TRBD1. CDR1 and CDR2 (germline): MRHNA, SNTAGT. This CDR3 spans 16 amino acids. V shed 2 bases, J shed 5 bases, and the junction held 6 bases outside the gene matches. CDR3: CASSDTTGGRTGELFF. The CDR3 DNA sequence: TGTGCCAGCAGTGACACCACAGGGGGCAGAACCGGGGAGCTGTTTTTT.